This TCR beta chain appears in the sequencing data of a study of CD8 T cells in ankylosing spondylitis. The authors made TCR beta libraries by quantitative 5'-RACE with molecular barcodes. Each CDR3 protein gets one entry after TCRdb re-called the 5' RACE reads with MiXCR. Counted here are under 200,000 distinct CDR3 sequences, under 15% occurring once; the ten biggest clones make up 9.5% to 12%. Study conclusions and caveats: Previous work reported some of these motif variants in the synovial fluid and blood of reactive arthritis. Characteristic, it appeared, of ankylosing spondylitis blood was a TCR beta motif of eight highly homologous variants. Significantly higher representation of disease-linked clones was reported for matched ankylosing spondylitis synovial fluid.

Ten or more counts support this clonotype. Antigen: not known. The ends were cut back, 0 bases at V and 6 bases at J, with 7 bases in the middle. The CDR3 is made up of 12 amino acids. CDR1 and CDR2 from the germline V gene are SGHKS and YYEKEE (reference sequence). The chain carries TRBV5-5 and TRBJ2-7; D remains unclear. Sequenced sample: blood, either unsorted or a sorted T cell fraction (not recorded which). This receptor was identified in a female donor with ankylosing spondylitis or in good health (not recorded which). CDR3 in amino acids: CASSLEVGEQYF. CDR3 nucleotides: TGTGCCAGCAGCTTGGAGGTAGGCGAGCAGTACTTC. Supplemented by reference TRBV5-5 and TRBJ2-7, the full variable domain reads DAGVTQSPTHLIKTRGQQVTLRCSPISGHKSVSWYQQVLGQGPQFIFQYYEKEERGRGNFPDRFSARQFPNYSSELNVNALLLGDSALYLCASSLEVGEQYFGPGTRLTVT.